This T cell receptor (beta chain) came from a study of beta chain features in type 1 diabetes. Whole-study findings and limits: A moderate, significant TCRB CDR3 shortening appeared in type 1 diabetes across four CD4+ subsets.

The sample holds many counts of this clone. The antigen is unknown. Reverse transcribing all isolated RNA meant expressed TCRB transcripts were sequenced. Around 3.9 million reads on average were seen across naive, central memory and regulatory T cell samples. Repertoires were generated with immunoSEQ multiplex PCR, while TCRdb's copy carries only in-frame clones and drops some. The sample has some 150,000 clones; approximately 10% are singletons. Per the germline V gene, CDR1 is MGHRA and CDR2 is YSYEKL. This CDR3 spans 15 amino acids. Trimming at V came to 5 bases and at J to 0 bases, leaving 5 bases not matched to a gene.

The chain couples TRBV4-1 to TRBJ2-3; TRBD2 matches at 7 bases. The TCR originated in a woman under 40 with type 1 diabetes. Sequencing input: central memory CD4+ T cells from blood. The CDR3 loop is CASSETSVSTDTQYF. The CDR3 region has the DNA TGCGCCAGCAGCGAAACTAGCGTTAGCACAGATACGCAGTATTTT.